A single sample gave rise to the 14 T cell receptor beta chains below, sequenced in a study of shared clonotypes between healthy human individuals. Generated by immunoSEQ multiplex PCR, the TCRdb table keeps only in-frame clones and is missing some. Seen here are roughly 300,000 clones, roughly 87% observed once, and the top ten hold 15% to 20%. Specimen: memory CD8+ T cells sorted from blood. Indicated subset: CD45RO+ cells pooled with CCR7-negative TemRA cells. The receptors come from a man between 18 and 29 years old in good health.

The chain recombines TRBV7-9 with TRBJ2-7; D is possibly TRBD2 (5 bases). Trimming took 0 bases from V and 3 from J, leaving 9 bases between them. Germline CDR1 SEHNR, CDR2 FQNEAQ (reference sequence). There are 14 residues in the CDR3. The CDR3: CASSLAADFYEQYF. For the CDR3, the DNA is TGTGCCAGCAGCTTAGCAGCGGACTTCTACGAGCAGTACTTC.

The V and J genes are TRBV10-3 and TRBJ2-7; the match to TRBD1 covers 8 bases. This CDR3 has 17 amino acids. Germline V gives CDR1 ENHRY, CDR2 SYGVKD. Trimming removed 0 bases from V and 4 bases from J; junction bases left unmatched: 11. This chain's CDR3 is CAISESRQGAPIYEQYF. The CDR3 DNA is TGTGCCATCAGTGAGTCGAGGCAGGGGGCTCCTATTTACGAGCAGTACTTC.

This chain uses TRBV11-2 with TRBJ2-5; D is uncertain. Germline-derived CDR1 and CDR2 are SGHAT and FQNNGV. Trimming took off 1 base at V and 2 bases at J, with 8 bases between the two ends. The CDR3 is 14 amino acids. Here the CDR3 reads CASSLGAVQETQYF. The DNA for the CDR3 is TGTGCCAGCAGCTTAGGTGCGGTACAAGAGACCCAGTACTTC.

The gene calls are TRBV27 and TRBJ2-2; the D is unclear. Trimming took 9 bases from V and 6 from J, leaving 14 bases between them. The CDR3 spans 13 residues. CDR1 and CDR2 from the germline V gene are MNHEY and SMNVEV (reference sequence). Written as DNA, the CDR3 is TGTGCCAGTACTCCAGGTGAAGCCGGGGAGCTGTTTTTT. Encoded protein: CASTPGEAGELFF.

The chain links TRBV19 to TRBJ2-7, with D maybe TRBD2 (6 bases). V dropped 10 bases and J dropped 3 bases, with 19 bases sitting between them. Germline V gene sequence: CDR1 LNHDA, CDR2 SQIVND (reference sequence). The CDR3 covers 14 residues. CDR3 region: CATSARDGSYEQYF. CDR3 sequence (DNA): TGTGCCACCTCTGCGCGTGACGGGAGCTACGAGCAGTACTTC.

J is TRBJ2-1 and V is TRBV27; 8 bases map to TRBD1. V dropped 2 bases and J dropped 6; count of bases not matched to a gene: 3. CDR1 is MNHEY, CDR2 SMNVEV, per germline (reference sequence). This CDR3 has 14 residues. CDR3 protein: CASSLITGGNEQFF. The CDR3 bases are TGTGCCAGCAGTTTAATAACAGGGGGCAATGAGCAGTTCTTC.

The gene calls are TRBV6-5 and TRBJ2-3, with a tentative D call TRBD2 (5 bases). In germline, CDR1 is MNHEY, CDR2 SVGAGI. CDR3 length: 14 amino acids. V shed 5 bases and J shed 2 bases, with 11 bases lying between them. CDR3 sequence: CASSGGSATDTQYF. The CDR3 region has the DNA TGTGCCAGCAGTGGTGGGAGTGCCACAGATACGCAGTATTTT.

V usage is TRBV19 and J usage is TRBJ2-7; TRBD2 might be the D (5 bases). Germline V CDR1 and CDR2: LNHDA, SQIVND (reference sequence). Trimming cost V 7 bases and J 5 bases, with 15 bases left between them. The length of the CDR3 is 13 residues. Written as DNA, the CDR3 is TGTGCCAGTAAGGCTAGCTACGTGGACGAGCAGTACTTC. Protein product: CASKASYVDEQYF.

Here the CDR3 reads CASSFTLNTEAFF. CDR3 nucleotides: TGTGCCAGCAGTTTTACACTGAACACTGAAGCTTTCTTT. This rearrangement joins TRBV28 to TRBJ1-1, with unresolved D. From germline, CDR1 is MDHEN and CDR2 SYDVKM. V lost 3 bases and J lost 0, with 5 bases in between. This CDR3 has 13 residues.

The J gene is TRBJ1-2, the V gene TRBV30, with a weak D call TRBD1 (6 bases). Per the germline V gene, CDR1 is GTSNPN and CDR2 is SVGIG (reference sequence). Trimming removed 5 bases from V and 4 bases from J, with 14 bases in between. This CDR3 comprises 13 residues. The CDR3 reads CAWYTGLLYGYTF. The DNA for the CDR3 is TGTGCCTGGTACACAGGGCTTCTCTATGGCTACACCTTC.

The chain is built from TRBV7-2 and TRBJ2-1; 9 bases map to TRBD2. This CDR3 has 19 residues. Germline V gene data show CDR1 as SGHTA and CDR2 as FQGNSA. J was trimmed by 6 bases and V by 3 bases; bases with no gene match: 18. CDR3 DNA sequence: TGTGCCAGCAGCTTCAGCGGAAGTAGCGGGGGCCTAGGGGGCAATGAGCAGTTCTTC. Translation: CASSFSGSSGGLGGNEQFF.

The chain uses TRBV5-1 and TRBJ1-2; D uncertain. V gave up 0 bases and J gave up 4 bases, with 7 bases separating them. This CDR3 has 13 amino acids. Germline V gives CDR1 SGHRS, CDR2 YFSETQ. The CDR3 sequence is CASSLVDRYGYTF. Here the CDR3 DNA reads TGCGCCAGCAGCTTGGTAGACCGCTATGGCTACACCTTC. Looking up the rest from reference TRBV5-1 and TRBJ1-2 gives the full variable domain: KAGVTQTPRYLIKTRGQQVTLSCSPISGHRSVSWYQQTPGQGLQFLFEYFSETQRNKGNFPGRFSGRQFSNSRSEMNVSTLELGDSALYLCASSLVDRYGYTFGSGTRLTVV.

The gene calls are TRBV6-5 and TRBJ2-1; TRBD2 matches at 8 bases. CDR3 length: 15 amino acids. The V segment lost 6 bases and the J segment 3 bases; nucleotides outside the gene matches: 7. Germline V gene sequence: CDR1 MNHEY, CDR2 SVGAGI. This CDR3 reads CASSLGLARYNEQFF. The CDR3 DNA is TGTGCCAGCAGCTTAGGACTAGCCCGCTACAATGAGCAGTTCTTC.

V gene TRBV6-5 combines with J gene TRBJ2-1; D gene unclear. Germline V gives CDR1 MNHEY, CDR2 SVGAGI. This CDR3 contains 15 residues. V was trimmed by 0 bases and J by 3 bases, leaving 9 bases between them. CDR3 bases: TGTGCCAGCAGTTACTCCAGGACGGGCTACAATGAGCAGTTCTTC. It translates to CASSYSRTGYNEQFF.